What follows are 13 T cell receptor beta chains derived from one specimen sequenced in a study. MiXCR was run by TCRdb on the RT-PCR reads, yielding one entry per CDR3 protein. The sample consists of 650,000 to 800,000 distinct CDR3 sequences, approximately 15% of them appearing once. Sequenced input: memory CD4+ T cells from blood. The receptors shown here come from a female donor in good health, serving as a healthy control.

The gene calls are TRBV11-2 and TRBJ2-5, with D tentatively TRBD1 or TRBD2 (5 bases each). Looked up from germline, CDR1 is SGHAT and CDR2 is FQNNGV. CDR3 length equals 13 residues. Trimming cost V 5 bases and J 4 bases, with 11 bases left between them. As DNA, the CDR3 is TGTGCCAGCAGCCAGGGAGCCACAGAGACCCAGTACTTC. Translating gives CASSQGATETQYF.

This clonotype has only a few counts. This chain links TRBV6-6 with TRBJ1-1; D is unclear. Germline CDR1 is MNHNY and CDR2 is SVGAGI (reference sequence). V was pared by 3 bases and J by 5 bases, with 10 bases between. The CDR3 has 13 amino acids. The CDR3 reads CASSYRGLTEAFF. The CDR3 DNA is TGTGCCAGCAGTTATCGGGGTTTAACTGAAGCTTTCTTT.

The table lists this clonotype with a few counts. CDR3 protein: CASRGTGSTEAFF. The CDR3 nucleotides read TGTGCCAGCAGGGGGACAGGGTCGACTGAAGCTTTCTTT. The chain is built from TRBV7-9 and TRBJ1-1; 9 bases map to TRBD1. The CDR3 contains 13 residues. The J segment lost 5 bases and the V segment lost 6 bases, leaving 4 bases of the junction unmatched. Germline V lookup: CDR1 SEHNR, CDR2 FQNEAQ (reference sequence).

V gene TRBV20-1 combines with J gene TRBJ2-3; no clear D. The V gene's germline CDR1 is DFQATT and CDR2 SNEGSKA (reference sequence). The CDR3 is 12 amino acids. Trimming removed 0 bases at V and 3 bases at J, with 4 bases between. This chain's CDR3 is CSARETTDTQYF. DNA of the CDR3: TGCAGTGCTAGAGAAACTACAGATACGCAGTATTTT.

This clonotype was seen repeatedly, ten times or more. The CDR3 DNA sequence: TGCAGTGCCACTCCGGGGGTGAGCACAGATACGCAGTATTTT. It yields the protein CSATPGVSTDTQYF. The V and J genes are TRBV20-1 and TRBJ2-3; a possible D gene is TRBD2 (6 bases). Germline V CDR1 and CDR2: DFQATT, SNEGSKA (reference sequence). V was cut by 6 bases and J by 0 bases, with 13 bases left in between. CDR3 length: 14 residues.

This clonotype was counted between two and nine times. V and J are TRBV20-1 and TRBJ1-2, with D perhaps matching TRBD1 (6 bases). Looked up from germline, CDR1 is DFQATT and CDR2 is SNEGSKA (reference sequence). This CDR3 region has 13 residues. Trimming stripped 7 bases from V and 5 bases from J, with 17 bases between. The DNA for the CDR3 is TGCAGTGTCATAGACATACAGGGATATGGCTACACCTTC. It encodes CSVIDIQGYGYTF.

This clonotype occurred a few times. V is TRBV12-5 and J is TRBJ2-3, with 7 positions matching TRBD1. Unmatched junction bases numbered 3, after V lost 6 bases and J lost 0 bases. Germline-derived CDR1 and CDR2 are LGHNT and FRNRAP. The CDR3 spans 14 residues. The CDR3 DNA reads TGTGCTAGTGGCTCAGGGGGTAGCACAGATACGCAGTATTTT. Translating it yields CASGSGGSTDTQYF.

This clonotype was counted ten times or more. The V call is TRBV12-3 or TRBV12-4, the J call TRBJ2-3, with TRBD2 identical over 9 bases. This CDR3 comprises 15 residues. V lost 2 bases to trimming and J lost 2 bases; unmatched junction nucleotides: 2. CDR3 sequence reads: CASSLRLAATDTQYF. CDR3 DNA: TGTGCCAGCAGTTTACGACTAGCGGCCACAGATACGCAGTATTTT.

The V gene is TRBV10-3, the J gene TRBJ2-7; no clear D gene. Germline CDR1 ENHRY, CDR2 SYGVKD. The CDR3 loop spans 11 amino acids. V lost 7 bases, J lost 3 bases, and 7 bases lay in between. The CDR3 sequence: CAIKADYEQYF. The CDR3 region has the DNA TGTGCCATCAAGGCAGACTACGAGCAGTACTTC.

This chain connects TRBV6-2 or TRBV6-3 to TRBJ1-5, with TRBD1 matching 7 bases. The CDR3 runs to 16 residues. V trimming: 7 bases; J trimming: 6 bases; junction bases outside the gene matches: 15. Germline V lookup: CDR1 MNHEY, CDR2 SVGEGT. CDR3 nucleotide sequence: TGTGCCAGCACCCCTCAGAGGACAGGCCACCTTCAGCCCCAGCATTTT. It codes for CASTPQRTGHLQPQHF.

V usage is TRBV11-2 and J usage is TRBJ1-1, with D maybe TRBD1 (5 bases). CDR1 is SGHAT, CDR2 FQNNGV, per germline. Between the trimmed V and J ends, which lost 2 bases and 1 base, there was a span of 8 bases. There are 14 residues in the CDR3. CDR3 DNA sequence: TGTGCCAGCAGCTTAAGCAGGGCGAACACTGAAGCTTTCTTT. Protein product: CASSLSRANTEAFF.

A word on this clonotype: This may be a read error, as it is one base from a much larger clone. The rearrangement links TRBV10-3 to TRBJ2-5; 7 nucleotides match TRBD1. Germline CDR1 ENHRY, CDR2 SYGVKD. The V gene end was trimmed by 2 bases and the J gene end by 5 bases; junction bases not matched to a gene: 14. The CDR3 covers 17 residues. CDR3 loop: CAISEQKTGSGWETQYF. The CDR3 DNA reads as TGTGCCATCAGTGAGCAAAAGACAGGGTCGGGTTGGGAGACCCAGTACTTC.

The J gene is TRBJ1-2, the V gene TRBV6-2 or TRBV6-3; TRBD1 matches 7 bases. Trimming cost V 7 bases and J 4 bases; bases outside gene matches: 12. The germline V gene has CDR1 MNHEY and CDR2 SVGEGT. The CDR3 has 15 residues. The CDR3 is CASKQRGRDGYGYTF. Here the CDR3 DNA reads TGTGCCAGCAAACAAAGGGGGCGCGACGGCTATGGCTACACCTTC.